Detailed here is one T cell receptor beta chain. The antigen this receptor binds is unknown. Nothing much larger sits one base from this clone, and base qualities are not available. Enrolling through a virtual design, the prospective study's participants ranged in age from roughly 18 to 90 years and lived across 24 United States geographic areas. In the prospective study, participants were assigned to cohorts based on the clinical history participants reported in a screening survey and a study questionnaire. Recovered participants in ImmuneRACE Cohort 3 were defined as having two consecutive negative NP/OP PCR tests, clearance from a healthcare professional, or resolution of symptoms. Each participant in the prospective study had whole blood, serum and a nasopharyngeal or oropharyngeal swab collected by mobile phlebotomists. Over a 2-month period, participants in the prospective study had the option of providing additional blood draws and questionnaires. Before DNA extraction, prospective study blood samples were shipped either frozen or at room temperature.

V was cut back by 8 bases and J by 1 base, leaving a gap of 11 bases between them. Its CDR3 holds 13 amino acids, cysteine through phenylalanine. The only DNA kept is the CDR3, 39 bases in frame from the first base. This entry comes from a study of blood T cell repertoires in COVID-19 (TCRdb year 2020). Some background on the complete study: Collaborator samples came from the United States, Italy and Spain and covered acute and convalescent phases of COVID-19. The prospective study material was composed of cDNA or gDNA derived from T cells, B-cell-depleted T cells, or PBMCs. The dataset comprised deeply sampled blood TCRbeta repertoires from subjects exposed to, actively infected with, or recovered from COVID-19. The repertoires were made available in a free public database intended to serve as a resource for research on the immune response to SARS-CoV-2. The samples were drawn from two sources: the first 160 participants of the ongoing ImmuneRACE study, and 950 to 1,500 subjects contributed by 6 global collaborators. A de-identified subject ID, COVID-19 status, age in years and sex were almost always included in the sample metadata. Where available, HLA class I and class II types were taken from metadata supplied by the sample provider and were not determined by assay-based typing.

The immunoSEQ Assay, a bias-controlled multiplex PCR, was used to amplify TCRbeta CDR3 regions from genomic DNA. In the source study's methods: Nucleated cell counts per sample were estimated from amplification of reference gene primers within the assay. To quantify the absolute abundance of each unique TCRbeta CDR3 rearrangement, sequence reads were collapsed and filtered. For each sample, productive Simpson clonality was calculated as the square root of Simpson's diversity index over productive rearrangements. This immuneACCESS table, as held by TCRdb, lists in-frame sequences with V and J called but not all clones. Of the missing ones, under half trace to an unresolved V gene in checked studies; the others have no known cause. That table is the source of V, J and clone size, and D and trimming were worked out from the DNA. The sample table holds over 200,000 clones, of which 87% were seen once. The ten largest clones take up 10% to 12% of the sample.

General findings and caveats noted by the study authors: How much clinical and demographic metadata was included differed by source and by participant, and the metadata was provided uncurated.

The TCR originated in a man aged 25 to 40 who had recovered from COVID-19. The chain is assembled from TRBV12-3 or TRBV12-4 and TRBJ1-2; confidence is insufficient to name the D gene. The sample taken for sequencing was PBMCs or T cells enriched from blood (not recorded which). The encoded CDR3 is CASQAGDNYGYTF. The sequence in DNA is TGTGCCAGCCAAGCGGGCGATAACTATGGCTACACCTTC.